The 9 T cell receptor beta chains below were found in one sample sequenced in a study of CD39 and CD103 CD8 tumor-infiltrating T cells. Sequencing used immunoSEQ multiplex PCR; TCRdb keeps in-frame clones, though not all of them. The sample shows approximately 17,000 clones, about 89% of them seen only once. Sequencing was performed on CD8+ T cells sorted from blood. Subset defined: total memory CD8 T cells (CD45RA-CCR7+/-) from blood or uninvolved lymph node. Receptor source: a human donor with head and neck squamous cell carcinoma.

This chain joins TRBV19 and TRBJ2-7; 11 positions agree with TRBD1. The CDR3 is made up of 15 amino acids. Looked up from germline, CDR1 is LNHDA and CDR2 is SQIVND (reference sequence). J gave up 2 bases and V 5 bases, and 5 bases lay outside the gene matches. The CDR3 DNA follows: TGTGCCAGTAGTCCCGGACAGGGGGCTACCTACGAGCAGTACTTC. Residues: CASSPGQGATYEQYF.

This chain connects TRBV5-4 to TRBJ2-1; D assignment may be TRBD1 or TRBD2 (5 bases each). V lost 2 bases and J 7 bases, leaving 7 bases between the germline ends. CDR1 is SGHNT, CDR2 YYREEE, per germline (reference sequence). The CDR3 extends over 12 amino acids. The CDR3 sequence: CASSFGANEQFF. CDR3 coding DNA: TGTGCCAGCAGCTTCGGGGCAAATGAGCAGTTCTTC.

As for this clone: One end of the junction fails to match germline, which may point to a read error. This chain connects TRBV6-4 to TRBJ2-1; no definite D call. The germline V gene has CDR1 MRHNA and CDR2 SNTAGT. This CDR3 has 13 residues. The CDR3 nucleotides read TGTGCCACCAGTAAAGACCAATACAATGAGCAGTTCTTC. Its protein product is CATSKDQYNEQFF.

The rearrangement joins TRBV28 to TRBJ2-5; no clear D gene. The CDR3 contains 15 residues. Trimming removed 6 bases at V and 0 bases at J, with 14 bases between. From germline, CDR1 is MDHEN and CDR2 SYDVKM. CDR3 amino acids: CASREFYTNQETQYF. For the CDR3, the DNA is TGTGCCAGCAGGGAATTTTACACGAACCAAGAGACCCAGTACTTC.

In this sample, this clone turned up once. This chain connects TRBV15 to TRBJ2-5, with D perhaps matching TRBD2 (6 bases). The V gene's germline CDR1 is LNHNV and CDR2 YYDKDF (reference sequence). The CDR3 length is 14 residues. V gave up 5 bases and J gave up 8 bases, with 18 bases separating them. For the CDR3, the DNA is TGTGCCACCAGCCCCACCTCGGACTATATAACCCAGTACTTC. It yields the protein CATSPTSDYITQYF.

The chain joins TRBV16 to TRBJ2-1; D not certain. Germline loops: CDR1 KGHSY, CDR2 FQNENV. The CDR3 length is 15 residues. V was clipped by 2 bases and J by 1 base, with 9 bases between them. The CDR3 region is CASSQGYASYNEQFF. CDR3 sequence (DNA): TGTGCCAGCAGCCAAGGGTATGCATCCTACAATGAGCAGTTCTTC.

The chain employs TRBV5-1 and TRBJ2-3; 8 nucleotides align to TRBD2. The germline V gene encodes CDR1 SGHRS and CDR2 YFSETQ. The CDR3 is made up of 16 amino acids. With 0 bases clipped from V and 0 bases from J, the junction kept 3 bases outside the gene matches. The CDR3 reads CASSLGLAYSTDTQYF. CDR3 sequence (DNA): TGCGCCAGCAGCTTGGGACTAGCGTATAGCACAGATACGCAGTATTTT.

CDR3 bases: TGTGCCAGCAGTTACGGTCAGGCTCGCACTGAAGCTTTCTTT. Protein product: CASSYGQARTEAFF. This chain connects TRBV27 to TRBJ1-1; no definite D call. V gave up 4 bases and J gave up 4 bases, with 13 bases separating them. CDR3 size: 14 residues. Per the germline V gene, CDR1 is MNHEY and CDR2 is SMNVEV (reference sequence).

The chain uses TRBV28 and TRBJ1-4, with 7 bases aligning to TRBD1. The CDR3 is made up of 15 amino acids. Germline loops: CDR1 MDHEN, CDR2 SYDVKM. The V segment lost 10 bases and the J segment 10 bases; nucleotides outside the gene matches: 18. The CDR3, as DNA: TGTGCCACCAGCTCCGGACAGGCAGGCACGGGAAAACTGTTTTTT. It encodes CATSSGQAGTGKLFF.